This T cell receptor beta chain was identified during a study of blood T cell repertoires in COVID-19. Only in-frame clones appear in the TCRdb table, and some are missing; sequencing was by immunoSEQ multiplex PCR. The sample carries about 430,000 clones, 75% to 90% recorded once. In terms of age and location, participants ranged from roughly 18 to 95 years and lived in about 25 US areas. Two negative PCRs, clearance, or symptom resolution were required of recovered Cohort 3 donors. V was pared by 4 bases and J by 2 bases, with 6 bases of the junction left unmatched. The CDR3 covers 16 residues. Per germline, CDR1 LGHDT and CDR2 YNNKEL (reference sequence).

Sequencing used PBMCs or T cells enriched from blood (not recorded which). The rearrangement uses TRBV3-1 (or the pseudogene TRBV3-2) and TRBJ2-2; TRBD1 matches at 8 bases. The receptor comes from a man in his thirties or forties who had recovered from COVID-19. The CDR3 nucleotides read TGTGCCAGCAGCCCGACAGGGGACCTAAACACCGGGGAGCTGTTTTTT. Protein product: CASSPTGDLNTGELFF.